This entry is about one TCR beta chain. This entry comes from a study of blood T cell repertoires in COVID-19. For the study at large: Acute and convalescent COVID-19 samples came from the United States, Italy and Spain. The analysed material was cDNA or gDNA that came from T cells, B-cell-depleted T cells, or PBMCs.

Trimming pared 4 bases from V and 7 bases from J, leaving 23 bases between. The germline V gene encodes CDR1 SGHKS and CDR2 YYEKEE (reference sequence). The CDR3 spans 16 residues. Study processing details: Reference gene primer amplification gave nucleated cell count estimates. The table came from immunoSEQ multiplex PCR; TCRdb's copy has only in-frame clones and leaves some out. V, J and clone size are those of that table, while D and trimming were read from the DNA. The sample lists 45,000 to 60,000 clones, roughly 90% seen once, with more than 2% in the top ten. Sequencing was performed on peripheral blood. The chain employs TRBV5-5 and TRBJ1-2; D might be TRBD1 (6 bases). The clonotype comes from a human donor in a cohort sampled during active COVID-19. The DNA for the CDR3 is TGTGCCAGCAGCCGACAAGCTAACCCAACAGGGATTGGCTACACCTTC. Protein: CASSRQANPTGIGYTF.